This TCR beta chain was identified during a study of blood T cells in healthy people across ages. Alongside a J-beta primer mix, a sample-barcoded 5' primer served in a second PCR lasting about 7 to 12 cycles. TCRdb itself ran the 5' RACE reads through MiXCR, one entry per CDR3 protein. The sample holds 1.5 million to 2 million distinct CDR3 sequences, roughly 50% seen once. V lost 1 base and J lost 2, with 10 bases in between. The length of the CDR3 is 15 residues. From germline, CDR1 is LNHDA and CDR2 SQIVND (reference sequence). The source is a woman in her thirties or forties in good health. Sequences were obtained from blood. This chain joins TRBV19 and TRBJ2-3; D possibly corresponds to TRBD2 (6 bases). The CDR3 here is CASSIVAGNTDTQYF. CDR3 nucleotide sequence: TGTGCCAGTAGTATAGTGGCGGGGAACACAGATACGCAGTATTTT.